The rows below give T cell receptor beta chains drawn from one sample of a study of cytomegalovirus exposure and HLA in healthy donors. Using immunoSEQ multiplex PCR, the repertoire was profiled, and TCRdb retains in-frame clones only, with some absent. The data contain around 180,000 clones, over 75% of them singletons. The sequenced sample was PBMCs. These receptors were obtained from a woman aged 45 to 65 in good health and CMV-seronegative. Each CDR3 is given with its conserved first and last residue. The D gene is left open where the match is weak. Rows give clone size only sometimes, using once, few, many, or a class for an expanded clone.

.,TRBJ2-3,TRBV29-1,TRBD1,TGCAGCGTAGGGGGCTTTAGCACAGATACGCAGTATTTT,CSVGGFSTDTQYF
.,TRBJ2-1,TRBV10-1,.,TGCGCCAGCAGTAATGGACAGCTTATGACTCGTGAGCAGTTCTTC,CASSNGQLMTREQFF
.,TRBJ2-3,TRBV4-1,.,TGCGCCAGCAGCCAAGGGACTACCACAGATACGCAGTATTTT,CASSQGTTTDTQYF
.,TRBJ2-3,TRBV11-3,TRBD2,TGTGCCAGCAGCTTAGCGGGGGGGCCAACAGATACGCAGTATTTT,CASSLAGGPTDTQYF
.,TRBJ2-7,TRBV28,TRBD1,TGTGCCAGCAGTTTATACAGGACAGGACCTTACGAGCAGTACTTC,CASSLYRTGPYEQYF
.,TRBJ2-5,TRBV2,.,TGTGCCAGCAGTGATTGGCGGCGGTTAGAGACCCAGTACTTC,CASSDWRRLETQYF
once,TRBJ1-2,TRBV29-1,TRBD1,TGCAGCGGCACATACGACAGGGGAGGCTACACCTTC,CSGTYDRGGYTF
.,TRBJ1-5,TRBV7-9,.,TGTGCCAGCAGCCGTGGACGGGGATTTAATCAGCCCCAGCATTTT,CASSRGRGFNQPQHF
.,TRBJ2-3,TRBV4-1,.,TGCGCCAGCAGCCACGGGTGGCTGGCAGATACGCAGTATTTT,CASSHGWLADTQYF
.,TRBJ1-3,TRBV5-6,.,TGTGCCAGCACCTCCGGCAGGGTTGGAAACACCATATATTTT,CASTSGRVGNTIYF
few,TRBJ2-6,TRBV27,.,TGTGCCAGCAGTTTATGGTCTGGGGCCAACGGCCTGACTTTC,CASSLWSGANGLTF
.,TRBJ2-2,TRBV5-1,.,TGCGCCAGCAGCTTGGTGTCAGGGGCTTACACCGGGGAGCTGTTTTTT,CASSLVSGAYTGELFF
.,TRBJ2-3,TRBV28,.,TGTGCCAGCAGTTCGACAAACTCAGATACGCAGTATTTT,CASSSTNSDTQYF
.,TRBJ2-7,TRBV11-1,.,TGTGCCAGCAGCTTAGCTCCCCTAAGCTCCTACGAGCAGTACTTC,CASSLAPLSSYEQYF
few,TRBJ2-1,TRBV6-5,TRBD1,TGTGCCAGCCGGGACAGATCATCCAATGAGCAGTTCTTC,CASRDRSSNEQFF
.,TRBJ1-1,TRBV4-3,.,TGCGCCAGCAGCCAAGCATCAGGGTTGAACACTGAAGCTTTCTTT,CASSQASGLNTEAFF
.,TRBJ2-5,TRBV9,TRBD1,TGTGCCAGCAGCCCTACGACAGGGCCGGAGACCCAGTACTTC,CASSPTTGPETQYF
.,TRBJ1-5,TRBV28,.,TGTGCCAGCAGTTCAAACAGTAACAATCAGCCCCAGCATTTT,CASSSNSNNQPQHF
.,TRBJ2-5,TRBV28,.,TGTGCCAGCATCGGGGACCAAGAGACCCAGTACTTC,CASIGDQETQYF
.,TRBJ1-5,TRBV5-1,.,TGCGCCAGCAGCTTGGGTATTAACAACGAGGAGCCCCAGCATTTT,CASSLGINNEEPQHF
.,TRBJ2-1,TRBV7-9,TRBD2,TGTGCCAGCACCCGGGGGGAATACAATGAGCAGTTCTTC,CASTRGEYNEQFF
.,TRBJ1-5,TRBV5-5,TRBD1,TGTGCCAGCAGCCCCGGGACAGAAGATCAGCCCCAGCATTTT,CASSPGTEDQPQHF
.,TRBJ2-3,TRBV7-3,TRBD2,TGTGCCAGCAGCTCGACTAGCGGGGGGGCCCGGGGCACAGATACGCAGTATTTT,CASSSTSGGARGTDTQYF
once,TRBJ1-3,TRBV5-1,.,TGCGCCAGCAGCTTGGTGGGCATCGCGGGAAACACCATATATTTT,CASSLVGIAGNTIYF
.,TRBJ2-7,TRBV5-1,.,TGCGCCAGCAGCTATCTACCGAGCTCCTACGAGCAGTACTTC,CASSYLPSSYEQYF
.,TRBJ2-7,TRBV7-2,TRBD2,TGTGCCAGCAGCTTCACTAGCGGGAGCTCCTACGAGCAGTACTTC,CASSFTSGSSYEQYF